This T cell receptor (beta chain) was recorded in a study of T cells in Graves' hyperthyroidism and ophthalmopathy. With respect to this clonotype: Its antigen is not known.

The germline V gene encodes CDR1 SGHTA and CDR2 FQGTGA. This CDR3 is 14 amino acids long. Trimming took 6 bases from V and 4 from J, leaving 15 bases between them. Amplified TCR beta CDR3 regions derived from RNA transcripts. TCR CDR3 regions were first amplified by RT-PCR with HTBI primers. One entry per CDR3 protein results from TCRdb running MiXCR on the multiplex PCR reads. The sample has roughly 570,000 distinct CDR3 sequences, 46% seen once; the top ten hold about 7.8%. Graves' hyperthyroidism qualified as stable when ophthalmopathy did not progress within 18 months. Orbital computed tomography and thyroid ultrasound, together with serum TRAb and thyroxine and clinical symptoms, were used for diagnoses. Study-level points and caveats: Blood shared most expanded thyroid clonotypes above 0.001.

This chain uses TRBV7-3 with TRBJ2-5, with TRBD1 as a possible D gene (7 bases). The sequence came from a woman between 18 and 29 years old with Graves' hyperthyroidism. Source material: peripheral blood or thyroid tissue (not recorded which). CDR3 in DNA: TGTGCCAGCAGTGTCCGACAGGGAGGAGAGACCCAGTACTTC. Translating gives CASSVRQGGETQYF.